Here is one T cell receptor (beta chain) with its context. Its cognate antigen has yet to be identified. No quality values exist for individual bases; no much larger clone is one base distant. The data originate from a study of siplizumab effects on memory and regulatory T cells (dated by TCRdb to between 2019 and 2020). Context from the whole study: The study examined how the anti-CD2 antibody siplizumab affects alloreactive T-cell subsets in allogeneic mixed lymphocyte reactions built from human PBMCs.

From its cysteine to its phenylalanine, the CDR3 spans 14 amino acids. This entry keeps only the CDR3 DNA: 42 bases, framed from base 1. V is clipped by 2 bases and J by 7 bases, and the sequence between their germline boundaries is 12 bases long. CDR1 and CDR2 (SGHNT, YENEEA) derive from the germline V gene. TCRbeta CDR3 sequencing was performed on sorted unstimulated T cells and on proliferating T cells recovered from mixed lymphocyte reactions. Fresh whole blood from fewer than 12 HLA-typed healthy donors was used to isolate PBMCs. Unstimulated CD4+ regulatory T cells were FACS-sorted to map the origin of alloreactive clones. Overall study outcomes, separate from this receptor: A naive or memory phenotype could not be assigned to roughly 75-97% of proliferating CD4+ or CD8+ clones. In reactions with siplizumab, an average of approximately 69% of mappable alloreactive CD4+ clones were Treg-derived, compared with around 30% in control reactions. Whether proliferating Tregs from siplizumab cultures actually had suppressive function was not functionally confirmed. Siplizumab significantly lowered the cumulative frequency of alloreactive sequences that could be traced to unstimulated CD4+ memory T cells. Unstimulated naive T cells appeared more diverse than memory T cells, and naive cells seemed to contribute substantially to the alloresponse. Because sequences below about 10^-5 frequency were poorly captured, only a minor fraction of alloreactive clones could be mapped to unstimulated subsets.

The library was obtained by the immunoSEQ multiplex PCR assay. Each sample had 80,000 to 100,000 TCR templates assayed by the deep sequencing platform. Genomic DNA extracted from sorted T cells was used for TCRbeta CDR3 sequencing. In the original analysis: The R programming language was used for the clonal analysis of the TCRbeta CDR3 data. Alloreactive CD4+ and CD8+ clones were identified by comparing unstimulated samples to CFSE-low samples taken after the reaction. Regulatory or non-regulatory origin was assigned to alloreactive CD4+ clones by matching of sequences to sorted unstimulated Treg and non-Treg repertoires. TCRdb's version of the immuneACCESS table is confined to in-frame rearrangements and falls short of the full clone set. An unresolved V gene accounts for under half of the shortfall where checked; the remainder is of unknown origin. The V and J calls and clone size come from that table; D and trimming were worked out from the DNA. The sample has roughly 82,000 clones on record, roughly 87% of them singletons. The top ten clones comprise around 1.6% of the sample.

This sequence was found in a human donor in good health. The sequenced material came from Tregs sorted from blood. This receptor chain uses TRBV11-3 and TRBJ2-1; the D region may be TRBD1 or TRBD2, each matching 6 bases equally. The CDR3 has the sequence CASSLNGGQNEQFF. Here is the DNA: TGTGCCAGCAGCTTAAACGGGGGACAAAATGAGCAGTTCTTC.